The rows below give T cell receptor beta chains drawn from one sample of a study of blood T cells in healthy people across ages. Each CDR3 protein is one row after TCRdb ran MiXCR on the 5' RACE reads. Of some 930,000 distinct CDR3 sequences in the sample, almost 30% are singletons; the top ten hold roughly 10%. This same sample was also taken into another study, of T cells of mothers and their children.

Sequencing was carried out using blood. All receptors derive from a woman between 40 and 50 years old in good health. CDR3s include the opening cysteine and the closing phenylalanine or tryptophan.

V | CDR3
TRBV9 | CASSASGTGQYEQYF
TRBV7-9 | CASSLLSDYEQYF
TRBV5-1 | CASSTDRYEQYF
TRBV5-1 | CASSFSHSDTEAFF
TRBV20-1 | CSAMTRVYNEQFF
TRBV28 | CASSLYNRGGETQYF
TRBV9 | CASSVDGREGSEAFF
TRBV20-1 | CSARPTGEGYGYTF
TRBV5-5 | CASSLGHGTEAFF
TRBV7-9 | CASSPTGQANYGYTF
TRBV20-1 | CSARGLAGALAKNIQYF
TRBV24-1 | CATSDMWLGGEQFF
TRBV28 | CASTSAGQPSYEQYF
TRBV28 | CASSFSGGMSEKLFF
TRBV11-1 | CASSGGTGTTYTGELFF
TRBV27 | CASGRASSYEQYF
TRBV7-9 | CASSSYSHELFF
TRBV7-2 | CASSLVSGPGETQYF
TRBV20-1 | CSASDRMSSYGQYF
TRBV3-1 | CASSRSGTGGKTEAFF
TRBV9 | CASSGTGSDEKLFF
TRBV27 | CASSFYGLSSYEQYF
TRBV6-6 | CASSSGTGFDSPLHF
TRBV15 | CATSRGRLAGGSSYNEQYF
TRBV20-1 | CSASGVTGGNTDTQYF
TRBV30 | CAWTDDGRYNSPLHF
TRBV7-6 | CASSSPGTSGGRGEQFF
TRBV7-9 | CASSLEGIEAFF
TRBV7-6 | CASSLASQGDEQYF
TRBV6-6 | CASSYNTGELFF
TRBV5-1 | CASSRDGTTDTQYF
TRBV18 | CASSPLGYYGYTF
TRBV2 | CASRVATNTEAFF
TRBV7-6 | CASSYRGGNSPLHF
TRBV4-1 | CASSPNRFPNYGYTF
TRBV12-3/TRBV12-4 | CASRDISYYGNTIYF
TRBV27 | CASSLSVQGGGYTF
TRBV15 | CATSSPGRTTDTQYF
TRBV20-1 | CSARDPAGGPDEQFF
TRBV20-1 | CSADPGQGYEQYF
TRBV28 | CASSLSPTVTYEQYF
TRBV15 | CATSRGPGRGDDEQFF
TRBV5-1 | CASSSTSGVNTQYF
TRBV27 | CASSFREDSSPLHF
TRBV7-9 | CASSSGTRLYEQFF
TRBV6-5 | CASGGGYGYTF